This T cell receptor beta chain was found in a study of blood T cell repertoires in COVID-19. At the level of the study: PBMCs, B-cell-depleted T cells, or T cells were the source of the cDNA or gDNA that made up the material.

The V end was cut by 2 bases, the J end by 4 bases, with 11 bases between. There are 14 residues in the CDR3. CDR1 and CDR2 from the germline V gene are MNHEY and SVGEGT. Authors' data handling: Using reference gene primer amplification, nucleated cell counts were estimated. Sequencing was performed with immunoSEQ multiplex PCR; in TCRdb, only in-frame clones are kept and a portion is missing. V, J and clone size are those of that table, while D and trimming were read from the DNA. The repertoire includes 95,000 to 110,000 clones, around 85% of them detected once, and approximately 3.6% sits in the top ten.

This sequence originates from a woman of 80 years or more with active or convalescent COVID-19. Material for sequencing was peripheral blood. This sequence joins TRBV6-2 or TRBV6-3 and TRBJ1-2, with a possible D match to TRBD1 (5 bases). CDR3 in amino acids: CASSYRGGTYGYTF. For the CDR3, the DNA is TGTGCCAGCAGTTACAGGGGTGGTACCTATGGCTACACCTTC.